This TCR beta chain was sequenced during a study of T cell responses to AZD1222 COVID-19 vaccine. Points on this clone: Its specificity is unknown.

Overall study results and limits: Just a handful of AZD1222 recipients tested seropositive at baseline.

TCRdb keeps only in-frame clones here, not all; method: immunoSEQ multiplex PCR. This sample yields roughly 70,000 clones, of which roughly nine tenths are seen a single time; about 9% belongs to the top ten. Sequenced here: peripheral blood, sampled 28 days after the second AZD1222 dose. This clonotype was obtained from an adult who received the AZD1222 COVID-19 vaccine.

CDR3 in amino acids: CASSLVGRRGSYGYTF. CDR3 nucleotide sequence: TGTGCCAGCAGCTTGGTAGGTCGAAGGGGCAGCTATGGCTACACCTTC. The genes are TRBV5-5 and TRBJ1-2; possible D gene TRBD1, 5 bases. Germline V gene data show CDR1 as SGHKS and CDR2 as YYEKEE (reference sequence). The CDR3 length is 16 residues. Trimming left V 0 bases short and J 4 bases short, with 16 bases between.